Sequencing of this TCR beta chain was carried out in a study of T cells after yellow fever vaccination. 5'RACE template switching added a universal primer site and UMIs to TCR cDNA. TCRdb processed the 5' RACE reads anew with MiXCR; each CDR3 protein has one entry. Found here are some 560,000 distinct CDR3 sequences, roughly 17% of them singletons; the top ten hold roughly a sixth. CDR3 length: 15 residues. Between the trimmed V and J ends, which lost 8 bases and 3 bases, there was a span of 20 bases. The chain has TRBV12-3 or TRBV12-4 and TRBJ2-7, with D hard to call. This receptor was identified in a man aged 18-30 years who received the YFV17D yellow fever vaccine. The starting material was PBMCs, obtained 5 to 6 days after the first yellow fever vaccination. The CDR3 protein is CASHFPESPYYEQYF. As DNA, the CDR3 is TGTGCCAGCCACTTTCCAGAATCACCATACTACGAGCAGTACTTC.